Only one count was recorded for the clone carrying this TCR beta chain. These data are taken from a study of blood T cell repertoires in COVID-19. For the study at large: Sites across the United States, Italy and Spain contributed samples from acute and convalescent COVID-19. PBMCs, B-cell-depleted T cells, or T cells were the source of the cDNA or gDNA that made up the material.

Per the study methods: Researchers report that nucleated cell counts were estimated from reference gene primer amplification. TCRdb's table, derived via immunoSEQ multiplex PCR, lists solely in-frame clones and lacks some. The V and J calls and the clone size are those of that table, but D and trimming were determined from the DNA. Here the sample spans more than 150,000 clones, around 85% being singletons. V lost 5 bases, J lost 4 bases, and 17 bases lay in between. From germline, CDR1 is GTSNPN and CDR2 SVGIG (reference sequence). This CDR3 region has 14 residues. The sequence was obtained from a woman of 80 years or more with acute or convalescent COVID-19. Sequenced input: peripheral blood. The V call is TRBV30, the J call TRBJ1-2, with D unclear. In DNA form, the CDR3 reads TGTGCCTGGGGGTCGGCAGAAACGGGCTATGGCTACACCTTC. It encodes CAWGSAETGYGYTF.